Listed below are T cell receptor beta chains from one sample, sequenced in a study of tumor and adjacent non-tumor tissue in lung cancer. One entry per CDR3 protein results from TCRdb running MiXCR on the multiplex PCR reads. The data show tens of thousands of distinct CDR3 sequences, about 66% seen once. The sample consisted of lung tumor tissue. All receptors come from a man between 60 and 75 years old with non-small cell lung cancer. The CDR3 runs from the conserved cysteine through the conserved F or W. The order of the fields is V gene, D gene, J gene, clone size, CDR3 DNA, CDR3 protein. D genes are given only for firm matches. Expanded clones are given a class, and other clones once, few, many or no size at all.

v_gene: TRBV28; d_gene: .; j_gene: TRBJ2-7; abundance: few; CDR3nt: TGTGCCAGCAGGGGGACTGCCCGGGAGCAGTACTTC; CDR3aa: CASRGTAREQYF
v_gene: TRBV4-2; d_gene: .; j_gene: TRBJ2-4; abundance: .; CDR3nt: TGTGCCAGCAGCCAAGCACAGGCTAGAGCATCGTTAGCCAAAAACATTCAGTACTTC; CDR3aa: CASSQAQARASLAKNIQYF
v_gene: TRBV7-9; d_gene: TRBD1; j_gene: TRBJ2-6; abundance: .; CDR3nt: TGTGCCAGCAGCCGGACAGGGAGAATGTCTGGGGCCAACGTCCTGAGTTTC; CDR3aa: CASSRTGRMSGANVLSF
v_gene: TRBV10-3; d_gene: .; j_gene: TRBJ1-6; abundance: .; CDR3nt: TGTGCCATCAGTGAGTCCAGTTGGCAGTACAGGAGCTCCTATAATTCACCCCTCCACTTT; CDR3aa: CAISESSWQYRSSYNSPLHF
v_gene: TRBV27; d_gene: .; j_gene: TRBJ2-1; abundance: .; CDR3nt: TGTGCCAGCAGTTTCCCTCGTGGGGGAGGTTACTACAATGAGCAGTTCTTC; CDR3aa: CASSFPRGGGYYNEQFF
v_gene: TRBV11-3; d_gene: .; j_gene: TRBJ2-5; abundance: .; CDR3nt: TGTGCCAGCAATCCCCGAGGTGGGGACGAGACCCAGCACTTC; CDR3aa: CASNPRGGDETQHF
v_gene: TRBV7-3; d_gene: .; j_gene: TRBJ2-3; abundance: .; CDR3nt: TGTGCCAGCACCTTATACCCGAGGGATACGCAGTATTTT; CDR3aa: CASTLYPRDTQYF
v_gene: TRBV6-5; d_gene: .; j_gene: TRBJ1-5; abundance: .; CDR3nt: TGTGCTAGCAGCCGTCAGGGTCGCAATCAGTCCCAGCATTTT; CDR3aa: CASSRQGRNQSQHF
v_gene: TRBV5-1; d_gene: .; j_gene: TRBJ2-3; abundance: .; CDR3nt: TGCGCCAGCAGCCGATTGGGCACAGATACGCAGTATTTT; CDR3aa: CASSRLGTDTQYF
v_gene: TRBV20-1; d_gene: .; j_gene: TRBJ2-1; abundance: .; CDR3nt: TGCAGTGCTAGGTACCTTAGCGCCTACGATGAGCGGTTCTTC; CDR3aa: CSARYLSAYDERFF
v_gene: TRBV12-3/TRBV12-4; d_gene: .; j_gene: TRBJ1-6; abundance: .; CDR3nt: TGTGCCAGCAGTCGGACCGGGATAGGGGATTCAGCCCTCCACTTT; CDR3aa: CASSRTGIGDSALHF
v_gene: TRBV11-3; d_gene: .; j_gene: TRBJ2-3; abundance: .; CDR3nt: TGTGCCAGCAGCCTCGCCGATATGTGGGATACGCGGTATTTT; CDR3aa: CASSLADMWDTRYF
v_gene: TRBV12-3/TRBV12-4; d_gene: .; j_gene: TRBJ2-3; abundance: .; CDR3nt: TGTGCCAGCAGTCCACATAAGACGCAATCCGATACGCAGTATTTT; CDR3aa: CASSPHKTQSDTQYF
v_gene: TRBV7-2; d_gene: TRBD1; j_gene: TRBJ2-1; abundance: few; CDR3nt: TGTGCCAGCAGCCGCCCGGGACAGGGCTACGAGCAGTTCTTC; CDR3aa: CASSRPGQGYEQFF
v_gene: TRBV5-4; d_gene: TRBD1; j_gene: TRBJ1-4; abundance: many; CDR3nt: TGTGCCAGCAGCTCAAACCGGGACAGGGAACTGTTTTTT; CDR3aa: CASSSNRDRELFF
v_gene: TRBV12-3/TRBV12-4; d_gene: .; j_gene: TRBJ2-6; abundance: .; CDR3nt: TGTGCCGGCAGCCATGGGACTTCTGTCTCTGGGGCCAACGTCCTGACTTTC; CDR3aa: CAGSHGTSVSGANVLTF
v_gene: TRBV6-5; d_gene: .; j_gene: TRBJ1-1; abundance: .; CDR3nt: TGTACCAGCAGTTACTCGACGGCCGACATGAACACTGAAGCTTCCTTT; CDR3aa: CTSSYSTADMNTEASF
v_gene: TRBV4-1; d_gene: .; j_gene: TRBJ1-2; abundance: .; CDR3nt: TGCGCAAGCAGCCCGCCCGACAGTGAAGTCGACTATGGCTACACCTTC; CDR3aa: CASSPPDSEVDYGYTF
v_gene: TRBV6-2/TRBV6-3; d_gene: .; j_gene: TRBJ1-1; abundance: .; CDR3nt: TGTGCCAGCAGCACAACAGGCACTGAAGCTTTCTTT; CDR3aa: CASSTTGTEAFF
v_gene: TRBV7-8; d_gene: .; j_gene: TRBJ2-1; abundance: many; CDR3nt: TGTGCCAGCAGCTTAGGCCAGGGGTGGTATGAGCAGTTCTTC; CDR3aa: CASSLGQGWYEQFF
v_gene: TRBV9; d_gene: .; j_gene: TRBJ1-1; abundance: few; CDR3nt: TGTGCCAGCAGCGTAAAGGAAGGCGCGGCGGGGTCTGAAGCTTTCTTT; CDR3aa: CASSVKEGAAGSEAFF
v_gene: TRBV11-2; d_gene: .; j_gene: TRBJ2-7; abundance: .; CDR3nt: TGTGCCAGCAGCTTAGTACTGCATGTGCAGTACTTC; CDR3aa: CASSLVLHVQYF
v_gene: TRBV6-2/TRBV6-3; d_gene: .; j_gene: TRBJ2-3; abundance: few; CDR3nt: TGTGCCAGCAGTGCAAATCATGGGCAGTTCACTAGCCCTAGCACAGATACGCAGTATTTT; CDR3aa: CASSANHGQFTSPSTDTQYF
v_gene: TRBV11-2; d_gene: .; j_gene: TRBJ2-1; abundance: .; CDR3nt: TGTGCCAGCAGCCACCGGGGGATGAGGGATGAGCAGTTCTTC; CDR3aa: CASSHRGMRDEQFF
v_gene: TRBV19; d_gene: .; j_gene: TRBJ1-5; abundance: .; CDR3nt: TGTGTCAGTAGTCCTTACCTCCGGAACAGGGCACATCAGCCCCAGCATTTT; CDR3aa: CVSSPYLRNRAHQPQHF
v_gene: TRBV4-2; d_gene: TRBD2; j_gene: TRBJ2-5; abundance: .; CDR3nt: TGTGCCAGCAGCCAAATTTCCCCCGGAGGTGCTAGCGGGAGCCGAGAGACCCAGTACTTC; CDR3aa: CASSQISPGGASGSRETQYF
v_gene: TRBV30; d_gene: TRBD2; j_gene: TRBJ2-1; abundance: many; CDR3nt: TGTGCCTGGAGTGTCTCTAGCGGGAGGACCTACTACAATGAGCAGTTCTTC; CDR3aa: CAWSVSSGRTYYNEQFF
v_gene: TRBV20-1; d_gene: TRBD1; j_gene: TRBJ1-1; abundance: .; CDR3nt: TGCAGTGCTAGTAAAGGGGGCATGAACACTGAAGCTTTCTTT; CDR3aa: CSASKGGMNTEAFF
v_gene: TRBV20-1; d_gene: TRBD1; j_gene: TRBJ1-1; abundance: .; CDR3nt: TGCAGTGCTAGAGACCCAAGACAGGGAGCGGGTGTGAACGCTGAAGCTTTCTTT; CDR3aa: CSARDPRQGAGVNAEAFF
v_gene: TRBV29-1; d_gene: TRBD2; j_gene: TRBJ2-1; abundance: .; CDR3nt: TGCAGAGTCGTCCTTAGCGGGGTCTCCTACAATGAGCAGTTCTTC; CDR3aa: CRVVLSGVSYNEQFF
v_gene: TRBV4-2; d_gene: TRBD2; j_gene: TRBJ2-1; abundance: once; CDR3nt: TGTACCAGCGGGCGGGGGGTAAATGAGCGGTTCTTC; CDR3aa: CTSGRGVNERFF
v_gene: TRBV6-5; d_gene: .; j_gene: TRBJ2-5; abundance: .; CDR3nt: TGTGCCAGCAGTGGTGAGGTGGCAGGAGGAGAGACCCAGTACTTC; CDR3aa: CASSGEVAGGETQYF
v_gene: TRBV12-3/TRBV12-4; d_gene: .; j_gene: TRBJ2-7; abundance: few; CDR3nt: TGTGCTAGCAGTTTATGGACGGACGGAGGCGAGCAGTACTTC; CDR3aa: CASSLWTDGGEQYF
v_gene: TRBV11-3; d_gene: .; j_gene: TRBJ2-3; abundance: .; CDR3nt: TGTGCCAGCAGTTTAGAAGGCGCAGGGGTACTGGGAGATACGCAGTATTTT; CDR3aa: CASSLEGAGVLGDTQYF
v_gene: TRBV11-1; d_gene: TRBD2; j_gene: TRBJ2-7; abundance: .; CDR3nt: TGTGCCAACAGCTACTATTCAGGGACTAGCGGTGCCTACAAGCAGTACTTC; CDR3aa: CANSYYSGTSGAYKQYF
v_gene: TRBV2; d_gene: .; j_gene: TRBJ2-6; abundance: .; CDR3nt: TGTGCCAGTAGTACTCAATTCTCTGGGGCCAAGGTCCTGACTTTC; CDR3aa: CASSTQFSGAKVLTF
v_gene: TRBV28; d_gene: .; j_gene: TRBJ2-6; abundance: .; CDR3nt: TGTGCCAGCAGTACCGGTGGGACCAACGTCCTGACTTTC; CDR3aa: CASSTGGTNVLTF
v_gene: TRBV11-1; d_gene: .; j_gene: TRBJ1-1; abundance: .; CDR3nt: TGTGCCATCAGTCCATTTGGCACTGAAGCTTTCTTT; CDR3aa: CAISPFGTEAFF
v_gene: TRBV6-5; d_gene: TRBD1; j_gene: TRBJ2-7; abundance: .; CDR3nt: TGTGCCAGTAAGGCGACAGGGATGGCCTACGAGCAGTACTTC; CDR3aa: CASKATGMAYEQYF
v_gene: TRBV29-1; d_gene: TRBD1; j_gene: TRBJ2-7; abundance: .; CDR3nt: TGCGGCGCCTCACCCACCGGGACAGGGAACGAGCAGTACTTC; CDR3aa: CGASPTGTGNEQYF
v_gene: TRBV19; d_gene: .; j_gene: TRBJ1-2; abundance: .; CDR3nt: TGTGCCAGTAGTTTGGACAGCTCTAACTATGGCTACACCTTC; CDR3aa: CASSLDSSNYGYTF
v_gene: TRBV5-8; d_gene: TRBD2; j_gene: TRBJ2-1; abundance: many; CDR3nt: TGTGCCAGCAGCTTGATGGGACTAGCGGGAATAAGCTCCTACAATGAGCAGTTCTTC; CDR3aa: CASSLMGLAGISSYNEQFF
v_gene: TRBV6-1; d_gene: .; j_gene: TRBJ2-3; abundance: .; CDR3nt: TGTGTCAGCAGCGAGAGACGAAACACAGATACGCAGTATTTT; CDR3aa: CVSSERRNTDTQYF
v_gene: TRBV6-1; d_gene: .; j_gene: TRBJ1-1; abundance: many; CDR3nt: TGTGCCAGCAGTGAAGCGTGGAGGGTCACTGAAGCTTTCTTT; CDR3aa: CASSEAWRVTEAFF
v_gene: TRBV28; d_gene: .; j_gene: TRBJ2-1; abundance: .; CDR3nt: TGTGCCACCGCGGCGGGCTTCAATGAACAGTTCTTC; CDR3aa: CATAAGFNEQFF
v_gene: TRBV5-4; d_gene: .; j_gene: TRBJ1-2; abundance: .; CDR3nt: TGTGTCAGCAGCCTTACGCGACAGGAGGATGGCTACACCTTC; CDR3aa: CVSSLTRQEDGYTF
v_gene: TRBV30; d_gene: TRBD1; j_gene: TRBJ1-5; abundance: .; CDR3nt: TGTGTCTGGACAGGGGGACGCGGCAGTCAGCCCCAGCATTTT; CDR3aa: CVWTGGRGSQPQHF
v_gene: TRBV2; d_gene: TRBD2; j_gene: TRBJ2-4; abundance: .; CDR3nt: TGTGCCAGCAGTGGAGGACTAGCGGGGGCCGCGGGTAACATTCAGTACTTC; CDR3aa: CASSGGLAGAAGNIQYF
v_gene: TRBV5-1; d_gene: .; j_gene: TRBJ2-2; abundance: .; CDR3nt: TGCGCCAGTAGCTTGGAAGTTCGGGGCACCCGGGAGCTGTTTTTT; CDR3aa: CASSLEVRGTRELFF
v_gene: TRBV29-1; d_gene: TRBD1; j_gene: TRBJ1-2; abundance: medium-sized; CDR3nt: TGCAGCGTTGACGACCGATACAGGGGGCTCTATGGCTACACCTTC; CDR3aa: CSVDDRYRGLYGYTF
v_gene: TRBV25-1; d_gene: .; j_gene: TRBJ2-7; abundance: few; CDR3nt: TGTGCCAGCTTCCTCTACGAGCAGTACTTC; CDR3aa: CASFLYEQYF
v_gene: TRBV20-1; d_gene: .; j_gene: TRBJ2-1; abundance: .; CDR3nt: TGCAGTGATAGAGAGGGCCCAATAGGTGGGGACGGTCAATTCTTC; CDR3aa: CSDREGPIGGDGQFF
v_gene: TRBV7-8; d_gene: .; j_gene: TRBJ2-3; abundance: .; CDR3nt: TGTACCAGCAGCCTAGACGGAGATACTCAGTATTTT; CDR3aa: CTSSLDGDTQYF
v_gene: TRBV11-3; d_gene: .; j_gene: TRBJ2-5; abundance: many; CDR3nt: TGTGCCAGCAGCTTAGTAGGGGGAGGGCAAGAGACCCGGTACTTC; CDR3aa: CASSLVGGGQETRYF
v_gene: TRBV10-3; d_gene: .; j_gene: TRBJ1-5; abundance: .; CDR3nt: TGTGCCATCAACGGACAGCGTAATCAGCCCCAGCATTTT; CDR3aa: CAINGQRNQPQHF